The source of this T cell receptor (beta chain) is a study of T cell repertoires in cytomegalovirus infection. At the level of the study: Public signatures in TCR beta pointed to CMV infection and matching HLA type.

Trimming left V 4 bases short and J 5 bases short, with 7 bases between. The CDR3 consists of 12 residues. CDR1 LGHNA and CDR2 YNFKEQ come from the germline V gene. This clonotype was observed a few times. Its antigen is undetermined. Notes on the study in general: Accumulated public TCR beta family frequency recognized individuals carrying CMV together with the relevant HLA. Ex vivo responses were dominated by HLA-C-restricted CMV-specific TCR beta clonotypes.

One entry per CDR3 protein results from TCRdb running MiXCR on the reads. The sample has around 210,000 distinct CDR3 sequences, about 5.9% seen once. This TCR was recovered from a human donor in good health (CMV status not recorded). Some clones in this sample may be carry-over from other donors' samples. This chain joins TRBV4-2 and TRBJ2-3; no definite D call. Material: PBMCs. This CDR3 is CASSRGKDTQYF. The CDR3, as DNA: TGTGCCAGCAGCCGGGGTAAAGATACGCAGTATTTT.